The 30 T cell receptor beta chains in this list originate from one sample, sequenced in a study of cytomegalovirus exposure and HLA in healthy donors. Using immunoSEQ multiplex PCR, the repertoire was profiled, and TCRdb retains in-frame clones only, with some absent. The sample includes about 200,000 clones, approximately 87% seen only once; the top ten take 5.5% to 7%. The specimen sequenced was PBMCs. All receptors come from a woman aged 18-30 years in good health and CMV-seronegative.

The chain recombines TRBV2 with TRBJ1-5; D gene unclear. Germline CDR1 is SNHLY and CDR2 is FYNNEI. The CDR3 sequence is 14 residues long. Trimming left V 9 bases short and J 2 bases short, with 14 bases between. CDR3 coding DNA: TGTGCCAGTGGCGCGGAACGGGGCAATCAGCCCCAGCATTTT. The encoded protein is CASGAERGNQPQHF.

CDR3 in DNA: TGTGCCAGCAGCTTGCGGGGGAGCACAGATACGCAGTATTTT. This gives the protein CASSLRGSTDTQYF. The chain combines TRBV7-8 with TRBJ2-3; 7 bases are shared with TRBD2. Germline V lookup: CDR1 SGHVS, CDR2 FQNEAQ. V shed 3 bases and J 0 bases; nucleotides not matched to a gene: 0. The CDR3 extends over 14 amino acids. The full variable domain, completed using reference TRBV7-8 and TRBJ2-3, is GAGVSQSPRYKVAKRGQDVALRCDPISGHVSLFWYQQALGQGPEFLTYFQNEAQLDKSGLPSDRFFAERPEGSVSTLKIQRTQQEDSAVYLCASSLRGSTDTQYFGPGTRLTVL.

The chain combines TRBV19 with TRBJ1-5; 8 bases match TRBD1. The germline gives CDR1 LNHDA, CDR2 SQIVND (reference sequence). CDR3 length equals 16 residues. J lost 4 bases, V lost 1 base, and 6 bases had no gene match. DNA for the CDR3: TGTGCCAGTAGTATAGGGAACAGGGGGATGAATCAGCCCCAGCATTTT. Translation: CASSIGNRGMNQPQHF.

The chain joins TRBV20-1 to TRBJ1-4; the D gene is possibly TRBD1 (5 bases). This CDR3 has 11 residues. Deletions cut 4 bases from V and 16 bases from J, with 16 bases between. Germline-derived CDR1 and CDR2 are DFQATT and SNEGSKA (reference sequence). For the CDR3, the DNA is TGCAGTGCTACCGACAGAGGAATCCCGTTTTTT. Amino acids: CSATDRGIPFF.

This sequence joins TRBV9 and TRBJ2-1, with 7 bases identical to TRBD1. Germline CDR1 reads SGDLS; CDR2 reads YYNGEE. This CDR3 is built from 15 residues. V lost 4 bases and J lost 0; bases outside the gene matches: 4. This CDR3 reads CASSPRDSSYNEQFF. Written as DNA, the CDR3 is TGTGCCAGCAGCCCTCGGGACAGCTCCTACAATGAGCAGTTCTTC.

V and J are TRBV5-1 and TRBJ2-3; D perhaps matches TRBD1 (5 bases). Trimming stripped 5 bases from V and 0 bases from J, with 13 bases between. This CDR3 is 15 amino acids long. Germline assignment: CDR1 SGHRS and CDR2 YFSETQ. For the CDR3, the DNA is TGCGCCAGCAGGGCGGCGCGACAGAGCACAGATACGCAGTATTTT. Protein: CASRAARQSTDTQYF. Together with reference TRBV5-1 and TRBJ2-3, the CDR3 gives the full variable domain: KAGVTQTPRYLIKTRGQQVTLSCSPISGHRSVSWYQQTPGQGLQFLFEYFSETQRNKGNFPGRFSGRQFSNSRSEMNVSTLELGDSALYLCASRAARQSTDTQYFGPGTRLTVL.

This rearrangement joins TRBV6-1 to TRBJ2-2; 8 bases line up with TRBD2. This CDR3 contains 16 residues. CDR1 is MNHNS and CDR2 is SASEGT in the germline V gene. After removal of 0 bases from V and 6 bases from J, the junction contained 6 bases not matched to a gene. The CDR3 loop is CASSEAGLVSAGELFF. CDR3 sequence (DNA): TGTGCCAGCAGTGAAGCGGGACTAGTTTCCGCCGGGGAGCTGTTTTTT.

The chain couples TRBV20-1 to TRBJ1-1; D gene unclear. The CDR3 runs to 11 residues. CDR1 and CDR2 from the germline V gene are DFQATT and SNEGSKA (reference sequence). Deletions cut 4 bases from V and 10 bases from J, with 13 bases between. CDR3 nucleotide sequence: TGCAGTGCTACTCTCCGGGAGGGAGCTTTCTTT. It yields the protein CSATLREGAFF.

The chain couples TRBV10-3 to TRBJ2-7, with 9 positions matching TRBD1. Looked up from germline, CDR1 is ENHRY and CDR2 is SYGVKD. The V gene end was trimmed by 5 bases and the J gene end by 6 bases; junction bases not matched to a gene: 8. The CDR3 has 14 amino acids. As DNA, the CDR3 is TGTGCCATCAGTCCCGGGACAGGGAGTGGCGAGCAGTACTTC. Amino acids: CAISPGTGSGEQYF.

The chain carries TRBV5-6 and TRBJ1-1, with 9 nucleotides matching TRBD1. J lost 8 bases, V lost 4 bases, and 12 bases had no gene match. This CDR3 has 15 residues. The germline CDR1 and CDR2 sequences are SGHDT and YYEEEE. CDR3 DNA: TGTGCCAGCAGCGAGACCGGGACAGGGCTACCGGAAGCTTTCTTT. Translating it yields CASSETGTGLPEAFF.

This clone was recorded once. V is TRBV6-5 and J is TRBJ2-3, with TRBD2 identical over 7 bases. V lost 3 bases to trimming and J lost 7 bases; unmatched junction nucleotides: 10. CDR1 is MNHEY, CDR2 SVGAGI, per germline. The CDR3 length is 15 residues. The CDR3 DNA follows: TGTGCCAGCAGTTATGAGCGCGGGAGCATATATACGCAGTATTTT. Its protein product is CASSYERGSIYTQYF.

The V gene is TRBV19, the J gene TRBJ2-7, with 11 bases fitting TRBD1. CDR3 length: 14 residues. From germline, CDR1 is LNHDA and CDR2 SQIVND (reference sequence). The J segment lost 5 bases and the V segment lost 6 bases, leaving 6 bases of the junction unmatched. CDR3 DNA: TGTGCCAGTAGGCGGACAGGGGGCAGGAACGAGCAGTACTTC. This translates into CASRRTGGRNEQYF. The whole variable domain, filled in from reference TRBV19 and TRBJ2-7, reads DGGITQSPKYLFRKEGQNVTLSCEQNLNHDAMYWYRQDPGQGLRLIYYSQIVNDFQKGDIAEGYSVSREKKESFPLTVTSAQKNPTAFYLCASRRTGGRNEQYFGPGTRLTVT.

The rearrangement uses TRBV7-2 and TRBJ1-2; D may be TRBD1 (5 bases). Germline V lookup: CDR1 SGHTA, CDR2 FQGNSA. The length of the CDR3 is 15 residues. V was pared by 0 bases and J by 7 bases, with 15 bases between. The CDR3 loop reads CASSLAVVVRAGYTF. DNA for the CDR3: TGTGCCAGCAGCTTAGCGGTGGTGGTCAGGGCTGGCTACACCTTC.

A note on this clone: This CDR3 is also generated by other DNA sequences in the sample. V gene TRBV6-5 combines with J gene TRBJ1-2; 7 bases map to TRBD1. Per the germline V gene, CDR1 is MNHEY and CDR2 is SVGAGI. The length of the CDR3 is 11 residues. The V segment lost 6 bases and the J segment 5 bases; nucleotides outside the gene matches: 0. The CDR3 sequence: CASRTGYGYTF. CDR3 DNA: TGTGCCAGCAGGACAGGGTATGGCTACACCTTC.

The chain combines TRBV6-5 with TRBJ2-7, with D possibly being TRBD1 or TRBD2 (5 bases each). CDR3 length: 13 residues. V lost 7 bases, J lost 0 bases, and 10 bases lay in between. Germline V gives CDR1 MNHEY, CDR2 SVGAGI. CDR3: CASTRDGSYEQYF. DNA of the CDR3: TGTGCCAGCACCCGGGACGGCTCCTACGAGCAGTACTTC.

A single count supports this clone. The chain combines TRBV10-2 with TRBJ1-2; D remains ambiguous. Trimming cost V 6 bases and J 8 bases, with 13 bases left between them. The CDR3 sequence is 12 residues long. Germline loops: CDR1 WSHSY, CDR2 SAAADI. The CDR3 coding sequence is TGCGCCAGCAGCCTGCAGGCACGCGGCTACACCTTC. Amino acid sequence: CASSLQARGYTF.

V usage is TRBV6-1 and J usage is TRBJ1-2; a possible D gene is TRBD1 (6 bases). Germline V lookup: CDR1 MNHNS, CDR2 SASEGT. CDR3 length: 15 amino acids. The V end lost 2 bases, the J end lost 3 bases, and 13 bases lay between the germline ends. CDR3 amino acids: CASSELGGGYYGYTF. The CDR3 DNA reads as TGTGCCAGCAGTGAATTAGGGGGGGGCTACTATGGCTACACCTTC.

The genes are TRBV5-6 and TRBJ2-7; weak D call: TRBD1 (5 bases). V gave up 0 bases and J gave up 4 bases, with 8 bases separating them. Germline CDR1 and CDR2: SGHDT and YYEEEE. The CDR3 runs 13 residues. CDR3 nucleotides: TGTGCCAGCAGCTTGGGGGGCCGGTACGAGCAGTACTTC. This sequence encodes CASSLGGRYEQYF.

The chain couples TRBV5-5 to TRBJ2-7, with TRBD2 matching 9 bases. This CDR3 contains 15 residues. Germline loops: CDR1 SGHKS, CDR2 YYEKEE (reference sequence). Losses at the gene ends were 2 bases for V and 7 bases for J; bases not matched to a gene: 10. CDR3 coding DNA: TGTGCCAGCAGCTTAGTAGCGGGGGCCATGGGTGAGCAGTACTTC. It translates to CASSLVAGAMGEQYF.

V and J are TRBV6-5 and TRBJ2-7, with D unresolved. Germline V gene data show CDR1 as MNHEY and CDR2 as SVGAGI. The CDR3 length is 11 residues. V lost 4 bases and J 4 bases, leaving 5 bases between the germline ends. CDR3 sequence: CASSSFYEQYF. CDR3 DNA sequence: TGTGCCAGCAGTTCCTTTTACGAGCAGTACTTC.

This chain links TRBV6-6 with TRBJ1-2; no clear D. The CDR3 has 15 amino acids. V was clipped by 0 bases and J by 0 bases, with 8 bases between them. The V gene's germline CDR1 is MNHNY and CDR2 SVGAGI (reference sequence). CDR3 amino acids: CASSYSTGANYGYTF. The CDR3 coding sequence is TGTGCCAGCAGTTACTCGACGGGAGCTAACTATGGCTACACCTTC.

The table lists this clone with a few counts. The identical CDR3 is also encoded by other nucleotide sequences in the sample. This chain uses TRBV5-1 with TRBJ2-5; D may be TRBD1 or TRBD2 (5 bases each). Germline V gene data show CDR1 as SGHRS and CDR2 as YFSETQ. V was clipped by 4 bases and J by 4 bases, with 5 bases between them. CDR3 length: 11 residues. The CDR3: CASSGGETQYF. The CDR3 nucleotides read TGCGCCAGCAGCGGGGGAGAGACCCAGTACTTC.

The chain combines TRBV4-1 with TRBJ2-7; 7 nucleotides line up with TRBD2. The junction had 7 bases not matched to a gene; V was cut back by 3 bases and J by 2 bases. In germline, CDR1 is MGHRA, CDR2 YSYEKL. The CDR3 contains 15 residues. The CDR3 DNA follows: TGCGCCAGCAGCCAGGGGGGGGGAAGGGCCTACGAGCAGTACTTC. It specifies CASSQGGGRAYEQYF.

The chain is built from TRBV2 and TRBJ1-5; D not resolved. V was shortened by 7 bases and J by 1 base, with 14 bases between the two germline ends. CDR1 and CDR2 (germline): SNHLY, FYNNEI. The CDR3 is 15 amino acids. The chain's CDR3 is CASTTDLPSNQPQHF. CDR3 DNA: TGTGCCAGCACCACGGACCTCCCGAGCAATCAGCCCCAGCATTTT.

The chain couples TRBV28 to TRBJ2-5; 8 bases fit TRBD1. CDR1 and CDR2 from the germline V gene are MDHEN and SYDVKM. After removal of 5 bases from V and 3 bases from J, the junction contained 11 bases not matched to a gene. The CDR3 loop spans 16 amino acids. CDR3 DNA: TGTGCCAGCAGTGTCCTGGGGCAGGGGGCAAAAGAGACCCAGTACTTC. This translates into CASSVLGQGAKETQYF.

The chain carries TRBV13 and TRBJ2-1, with TRBD2 identical over 7 bases. The J segment lost 3 bases and the V segment lost 4 bases, leaving 3 bases of the junction unmatched. Per germline, CDR1 PRHDT and CDR2 FYEKMQ (reference sequence). The length of the CDR3 is 14 residues. In DNA form, the CDR3 reads TGTGCCAGCAGCTCAGGACTAGACTACAATGAGCAGTTCTTC. Translating it yields CASSSGLDYNEQFF.

The rearrangement links TRBV20-1 to TRBJ2-7, with TRBD2 matching 10 bases. The germline CDR1 and CDR2 sequences are DFQATT and SNEGSKA (reference sequence). The CDR3 extends over 11 amino acids. CDR3 loop: CRVTSGYEQYF. The CDR3 region has the DNA TGCAGGGTGACTAGCGGGTACGAGCAGTACTTC.

The chain uses TRBV5-4 and TRBJ2-7; a possible D gene is TRBD1 (5 bases). Germline V gene sequence: CDR1 SGHNT, CDR2 YYREEE (reference sequence). This CDR3 comprises 13 residues. V was clipped by 2 bases and J by 2 bases, with 8 bases between them. This CDR3 reads CASSLIGAYEQYF. As DNA, the CDR3 is TGTGCCAGCAGCTTAATAGGGGCCTACGAGCAGTACTTC.

This clone was seen only a few times. This rearrangement joins TRBV16 to TRBJ1-1; 8 bases fit TRBD1. Per the germline V gene, CDR1 is KGHSY and CDR2 is FQNENV. With 0 bases clipped from V and 1 base from J, the junction kept 1 base outside the gene matches. This CDR3 is 15 amino acids long. The DNA of the CDR3 is TGTGCCAGCAGCCAATCAGGGACAGGGAACACTGAAGCTTTCTTT. Amino acids: CASSQSGTGNTEAFF.

The rearrangement joins TRBV5-1 to TRBJ1-1; D gene ambiguous. The CDR3 is 13 amino acids. Looked up from germline, CDR1 is SGHRS and CDR2 is YFSETQ. V was clipped by 0 bases and J by 8 bases, with 11 bases between them. The CDR3 region is CASSLAVLSEAFF. In DNA form, the CDR3 reads TGCGCCAGCAGCTTGGCGGTCCTCTCAGAAGCTTTCTTT. Full variable domain (remainder filled in from reference TRBV5-1 and TRBJ1-1): KAGVTQTPRYLIKTRGQQVTLSCSPISGHRSVSWYQQTPGQGLQFLFEYFSETQRNKGNFPGRFSGRQFSNSRSEMNVSTLELGDSALYLCASSLAVLSEAFFGQGTRLTVV.